This section outlines one T cell receptor beta chain sequence together with its context. The data were produced by immunoSEQ multiplex PCR, yet TCRdb's version contains in-frame clones alone and is incomplete. In the table there are 90,000 or so clones, under 95% of which are singletons. This specimen comes from a study of OX40 agonist ivuxolimab in advanced cancers. Study background: Patients were dosed intravenously with ivuxolimab at 0.01 to 10 mg/kg every 2 weeks.

V lost 2 bases and J lost 6, with 8 bases in between. Germline CDR1 MNHEY, CDR2 SVGAGI. This CDR3 region has 13 residues. This chain connects TRBV6-5 to TRBJ1-5; D possibly corresponds to TRBD1 (5 bases). The source of this sequence is an adult with an advanced solid tumor such as melanoma, head and neck, liver or kidney cancer. Sequencing used CD4+ or CD8+ T cells sorted from blood, obtained in a trial of the OX40 agonist ivuxolimab. The CDR3 sequence: CASSYAQGQPQHF. The CDR3 DNA follows: TGTGCCAGCAGTTACGCCCAGGGTCAGCCCCAGCATTTT.